The rows below give T cell receptor beta chains drawn from one sample of a study of blood T cell repertoires in COVID-19. TCRdb's table, derived via immunoSEQ multiplex PCR, lists solely in-frame clones and lacks some. The table records more than 150,000 clones, roughly 80% of them present only once. The sample taken for sequencing was PBMCs or T cells enriched from blood (not recorded which). All receptors come from a man aged 60 to 75 who had been exposed to COVID-19. Each CDR3 is given without its conserved first and last residue. Each record gives: CDR3 protein, J gene, V gene, clone size. Size values are once, few and many counts, or a class for expanded clones, and some rows have none.

CDR3 protein: ASSRVGTEAF
J gene: TRBJ1-1
V gene: TRBV27
clone size: -

CDR3 protein: ASSGQAYEQY
J gene: TRBJ2-7
V gene: TRBV7-2
clone size: once

CDR3 protein: ASSPRTGLGKYNEQF
J gene: TRBJ2-1
V gene: TRBV7-9
clone size: -

CDR3 protein: SVGGGQGAYEQY
J gene: TRBJ2-7
V gene: TRBV29-1
clone size: -

CDR3 protein: SAGRENQETQY
J gene: TRBJ2-5
V gene: TRBV29-1
clone size: -

CDR3 protein: ASSDAADTQY
J gene: TRBJ2-3
V gene: TRBV11-2
clone size: -

CDR3 protein: ASRTGSGEKLF
J gene: TRBJ1-4
V gene: TRBV12-3/TRBV12-4
clone size: -

CDR3 protein: ASSFQQGSGNTIY
J gene: TRBJ1-3
V gene: TRBV19
clone size: few

CDR3 protein: ASSERGRGATEAF
J gene: TRBJ1-1
V gene: TRBV25-1
clone size: once

CDR3 protein: ASSFVQSRLAGDEQY
J gene: TRBJ2-7
V gene: TRBV28
clone size: -

CDR3 protein: ASSQDPAGGTDTQY
J gene: TRBJ2-3
V gene: TRBV3-1/TRBV3-2
clone size: -

CDR3 protein: AWSFPPLAATYEQY
J gene: TRBJ2-7
V gene: TRBV30
clone size: -

CDR3 protein: ASSPGGAQETQY
J gene: TRBJ2-5
V gene: TRBV9
clone size: few

CDR3 protein: ASKAGPNTGELF
J gene: TRBJ2-2
V gene: TRBV11-1
clone size: -

CDR3 protein: ASSANRGTSGYT
J gene: TRBJ1-2
V gene: TRBV2
clone size: -

CDR3 protein: ASSLDSGGTYEQY
J gene: TRBJ2-7
V gene: TRBV11-3
clone size: -

CDR3 protein: ASSESWSGANVLT
J gene: TRBJ2-6
V gene: TRBV6-1
clone size: -

CDR3 protein: ASSVGGTPTEPQH
J gene: TRBJ1-5
V gene: TRBV9
clone size: few

CDR3 protein: ASSIGTGVGETQY
J gene: TRBJ2-5
V gene: TRBV19
clone size: -

CDR3 protein: ASSVTGAYEQY
J gene: TRBJ2-7
V gene: TRBV19
clone size: -

CDR3 protein: ASSYSKGGKLF
J gene: TRBJ2-2
V gene: TRBV6-5
clone size: -

CDR3 protein: ASSQDPADNEQF
J gene: TRBJ2-1
V gene: TRBV4-1
clone size: -

CDR3 protein: ASSSQGAFAF
J gene: TRBJ1-1
V gene: TRBV11-2
clone size: -

CDR3 protein: ASSSPNVPPYEQY
J gene: TRBJ2-7
V gene: TRBV6-2/TRBV6-3
clone size: -

CDR3 protein: ASTGTGREKLF
J gene: TRBJ1-4
V gene: TRBV19
clone size: -

CDR3 protein: ASSETGVSGELF
J gene: TRBJ2-2
V gene: TRBV2
clone size: -

CDR3 protein: ASSLGTGGSNQPQH
J gene: TRBJ1-5
V gene: TRBV7-2
clone size: -

CDR3 protein: ASSLSRGAYNEQF
J gene: TRBJ2-1
V gene: TRBV7-3
clone size: -

CDR3 protein: AWSVRIGENTEAF
J gene: TRBJ1-1
V gene: TRBV30
clone size: few